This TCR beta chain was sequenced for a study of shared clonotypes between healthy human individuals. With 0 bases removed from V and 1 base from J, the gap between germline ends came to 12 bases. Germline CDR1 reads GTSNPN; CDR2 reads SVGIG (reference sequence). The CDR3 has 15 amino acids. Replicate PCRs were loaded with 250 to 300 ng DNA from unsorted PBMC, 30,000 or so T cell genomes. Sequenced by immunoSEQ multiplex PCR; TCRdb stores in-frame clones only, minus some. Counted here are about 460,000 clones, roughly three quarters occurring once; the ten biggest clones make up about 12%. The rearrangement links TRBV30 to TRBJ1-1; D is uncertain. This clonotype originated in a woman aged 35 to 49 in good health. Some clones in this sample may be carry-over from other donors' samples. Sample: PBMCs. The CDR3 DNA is TGTGCCTGGAGTGTACCGCACACTTGGAACACTGAAGCTTTCTTT. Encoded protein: CAWSVPHTWNTEAFF.